The present entry profiles one TCR beta chain with its context. Antigen: not known. The source of the sample is a study of T cell responses to AZD1222 COVID-19 vaccine. Findings and limits, study-wide: At study baseline, merely five or six AZD1222 recipients were seropositive. Following two doses of AZD1222, Spike-specific TCR breadth and depth rose. Nearly half of spike-specific TCRs reportedly go after variant regions that carry no mutations.

TCRdb's copy holds only in-frame clones and misses some; the assay was immunoSEQ multiplex PCR. Of some 81,000 clones in the sample, around nine tenths were seen once. The CDR3 is 13 residues long. Germline assignment: CDR1 SQVTM and CDR2 ANQGSEA. Trimming cost V 6 bases and J 2 bases; bases outside gene matches: 6. The TCR sequence derives from an adult who received the AZD1222 COVID-19 vaccine. Sequences were derived from peripheral blood, sampled 28 days after the second AZD1222 dose. The chain is built from TRBV29-1 and TRBJ1-2, with 7 bases fitting TRBD1. The DNA for the CDR3 is TGCAGCGTCCCGCAGGGACAGAACTATGGCTACACCTTC. Translating gives CSVPQGQNYGYTF.